The rows below give T cell receptor beta chains drawn from one sample of a study of T cell responses to AZD1222 COVID-19 vaccine. Only in-frame clones appear in the TCRdb table, and some are missing; sequencing was by immunoSEQ multiplex PCR. The sample includes about 260,000 clones, more than 85% seen only once; the top ten take roughly 0.51%. Material: peripheral blood, obtained on day 0 of AZD1222 vaccination. These receptors all come from an adult in good health. CDR3s include the opening cysteine and the closing phenylalanine or tryptophan. A D gene is named only where the DNA matches it firmly. Only some rows state a clone size, as once, few, many or a class for expanded clones.

d_gene	v_gene	abundance	j_gene	CDR3aa	CDR3nt
.	TRBV3-1/TRBV3-2	few	TRBJ1-1	CASSQGVLGTEAFF	TGTGCCAGCAGCCAAGGGGTATTGGGCACTGAAGCTTTCTTT
.	TRBV7-8	.	TRBJ1-1	CASSFGTSEAFF	TGTGCCAGCAGCTTCGGGACCAGTGAAGCTTTCTTT
.	TRBV4-1	once	TRBJ2-1	CASSQGGGYNEQFF	TGCGCCAGCAGCCAAGGGGGAGGTTACAATGAGCAGTTCTTC
.	TRBV2	.	TRBJ1-2	CASSAGNYGYTF	TGTGCCAGCAGTGCAGGGAACTATGGCTACACCTTC
TRBD1	TRBV4-1	.	TRBJ2-7	CASSQVQGRLYF	TGCGCCAGCAGCCAAGTACAGGGGCGCTTGTACTTC
.	TRBV7-9	.	TRBJ2-1	CASSPAGSSYNEQFF	TGTGCCAGCAGCCCGGCGGGGAGCTCCTACAATGAGCAGTTCTTC
TRBD1	TRBV19	.	TRBJ1-1	CAIIQGAEAFF	TGTGCCATTATACAGGGGGCTGAAGCTTTCTTT
.	TRBV7-2	.	TRBJ2-7	CASSLDSSYEQYF	TGTGCCAGCAGCTTAGACAGCTCCTACGAGCAGTACTTC
.	TRBV18	.	TRBJ2-7	CASSPRVASSYEQYF	TGTGCCAGCTCACCGCGGGTCGCTAGCTCCTACGAGCAGTACTTC
TRBD1	TRBV6-4	once	TRBJ1-4	CASSDDRGRETNEKLFF	TGTGCCAGCAGTGATGACAGGGGGCGAGAAACTAATGAAAAACTGTTTTTT
TRBD2	TRBV18	.	TRBJ2-2	CASSPGLAGVSGELFF	TGTGCCAGCTCACCAGGACTAGCGGGAGTATCGGGGGAGCTGTTTTTT
.	TRBV6-5	.	TRBJ2-7	CASSYAGGPPYEQYF	TGTGCCAGCAGTTACGCAGGCGGGCCCCCCTACGAGCAGTACTTC
.	TRBV9	.	TRBJ2-7	CASSVGTYAYEQYF	TGTGCCAGCAGCGTAGGGACTTATGCCTACGAGCAGTACTTC
.	TRBV6-5	.	TRBJ1-6	CASSRHGSYNSPLHF	TGTGCCAGCAGTCGACACGGCTCCTATAATTCACCCCTCCACTTT
.	TRBV5-1	.	TRBJ2-5	CASSLSGDTQYF	TGCGCCAGCAGCTTGAGTGGAGATACCCAGTACTTC
.	TRBV3-1/TRBV3-2	once	TRBJ1-1	CASSQDLVLNTEAFF	TGTGCCAGCAGCCAAGATTTGGTCCTGAACACTGAAGCTTTCTTT
.	TRBV28	.	TRBJ2-7	CASSPASTGSLYF	TGTGCCAGCAGCCCCGCATCAACCGGGTCCCTTTACTTC
.	TRBV27	.	TRBJ1-6	CASSPTVRVPPLHF	TGTGCCAGCAGTCCCACCGTGAGGGTTCCACCCCTCCACTTT
.	TRBV19	.	TRBJ1-6	CASSDDGNSPLHF	TGTGCCAGTAGTGACGACGGGAATTCACCCCTCCACTTT
.	TRBV5-5	once	TRBJ1-4	CASSSPGLEEKLFF	TGTGCCAGCAGCTCACCGGGACTAGAAGAAAAACTGTTTTTT
.	TRBV2	.	TRBJ2-3	CASKGVQGDTQYF	TGTGCCAGCAAGGGAGTTCAGGGAGATACGCAGTATTTT
TRBD2	TRBV4-3	.	TRBJ2-2	CASSQGGRTYPPGELFF	TGCGCCAGCAGCCAGGGGGGGAGGACCTACCCCCCCGGGGAGCTGTTTTTT
TRBD1	TRBV27	.	TRBJ2-7	CASSLTGAYEQYF	TGTGCCAGCAGTTTGACAGGGGCCTACGAGCAGTACTTC
.	TRBV28	.	TRBJ1-3	CASSTSPGRPGNTIYF	TGTGCCAGCAGCACATCCCCGGGACGGCCTGGAAACACCATATATTTT
.	TRBV5-4	.	TRBJ2-5	CASSLAPSSQETQYF	TGTGCCAGCAGCTTGGCCCCTAGCAGCCAAGAGACCCAGTACTTC
.	TRBV13	.	TRBJ2-2	CASSLVGANTGELFF	TGTGCCAGCAGCTTAGTTGGAGCTAACACCGGGGAGCTGTTTTTT